The present TCR beta chain was sequenced within a study of beta chain features in type 1 diabetes (dated by TCRdb to between 2018 and 2020). For context, the study as a whole: No differences in mean age, gender distribution, total cell number or subset yield were found between patients and healthy donors. A total of some 110 million sorted cells were examined across all samples, and the number of cells per subset was strongly correlated with RNA yield. The study compared the TCRB repertoires of sorted circulating CD4+ T cell subsets in recently diagnosed type 1 diabetes patients with those in matched healthy donors. Whereas all 30 or so donors provided naive and central memory subsets, regulatory and stem cell-like memory subsets were isolated from just 8 patients and about eight healthy donors.

A single peripheral blood draw of around 100 mL on average was collected from each donor into heparinised tubes. A BD FACSAria II and a panel including CD45RO, CCR7, CD25, CD127, CD95 and CD27 were used to sort naive, central memory, regulatory and stem cell-like memory CD4+ T cells. Every sorted population had a purity above 98%. PBMCs were isolated immediately by Lymphoprep density gradient centrifugation and stained directly without culture. So that batch effects would be minimized, each experiment stained and sorted samples in pairs, pairing one healthy donor with one patient. From the germline V gene, CDR1 is KGHSH and CDR2 is LQKENI. Unmatched junction bases come to 6, with V trimmed by 2 bases and J by 2 bases. The CDR3 goes from the cysteine to the phenylalanine over 17 residues. Of all the DNA, just the CDR3 is kept, 51 bases in frame from base 1. The High Capacity cDNA Reverse Transcription Kit was used to reverse transcribe all of the isolated RNA, meaning that expressed TCRB transcripts were what got sequenced. Deep immunoSEQ sequencing was applied to naive, central memory and regulatory T cell samples, giving an average of about 3.6 million total reads per sample. Sorted cells were lysed in RLT buffer, and RNA was extracted using DNase-treated RNeasy Micro or Mini kits according to cell number. To prevent cross-contamination, each cell subset was processed individually, whereas patient and healthy donor samples were processed jointly. The immunoSEQ multiplex PCR was used to amplify TCRB sequences from cDNA, generating 87-bp fragments that spanned the CDR3 region. Sequencing of the amplicons was performed on the Illumina HiSeq platform. As for the authors' bioinformatics: PCR bias was computationally corrected using synthetic template baselines, reads within Hamming distance 2 were collapsed, and singletons that could not be merged were discarded. Reads were aligned against IMGT so that V, D and J genes, CDR3 length and insertions or deletions at six rearrangement sites could be assigned. Clonotype counts were normalized to sorted cell number within each subset before computing true diversity and Gini coefficients with the tcR R package. Repertoire sharing was quantified using the overlap coefficient calculated on TCRB nucleotide sequences. Out-of-frame TCRB sequences from naive cells were analyzed as a proxy for the pre-selection repertoire. TCRdb stores this immuneACCESS table with in-frame sequences only. Part of the clones is absent; in the studies checked, under half of the shortfall reflects unresolved V genes, and no reason is known for the rest. V and J calls and clone size follow that table, whereas D and trimming were derived from the DNA. The sample yields more than 350,000 clones; about an eighth were counted once. Of the sample, around 0.05% is held by the ten largest clones.

About this clone: Its binding antigen is unknown. No quality values exist for individual bases; no much larger clone is one base distant.

Results the study describes overall, beyond this receptor: Because small numbers of individuals were included in the HLA sub-analyses, any influence of HLA type on TCRB rearrangement was left unresolved. Because cDNA rather than genomic DNA was sequenced, highly expressing activated cells could have been over-represented, although no difference in activation and CD3 levels was found between groups. In all four CD4+ subsets, TCRB CDR3 length was moderately but significantly shorter in type 1 diabetes patients. Naive, central memory and regulatory TCRB repertoires appeared to be more alike among patients than among healthy donors. Patients with type 1 diabetes made fewer insertions and deleted more nucleotides at VDJ recombination sites, implying thymic rearrangement abnormalities. Shorter templates might have been favored by PCR, but patient and control samples were amplified and corrected together, so both groups would have been affected equally by any skew.

This sequence uses TRBV18 and TRBJ2-3, with 11 bases matching TRBD1. Material: naive CD4+ T cells from blood. In the paper's terms, the cell subset or site label means: true naive CD4+ T cells. The TCR sequence derives from a woman between 18 and 29 years old in good health. The CDR3 amino acid sequence is: CASSPRVGQGATDTQYF. At the DNA level, the sequence is TGTGCCAGCTCACCAAGGGTTGGACAGGGGGCCACAGATACGCAGTATTTT.